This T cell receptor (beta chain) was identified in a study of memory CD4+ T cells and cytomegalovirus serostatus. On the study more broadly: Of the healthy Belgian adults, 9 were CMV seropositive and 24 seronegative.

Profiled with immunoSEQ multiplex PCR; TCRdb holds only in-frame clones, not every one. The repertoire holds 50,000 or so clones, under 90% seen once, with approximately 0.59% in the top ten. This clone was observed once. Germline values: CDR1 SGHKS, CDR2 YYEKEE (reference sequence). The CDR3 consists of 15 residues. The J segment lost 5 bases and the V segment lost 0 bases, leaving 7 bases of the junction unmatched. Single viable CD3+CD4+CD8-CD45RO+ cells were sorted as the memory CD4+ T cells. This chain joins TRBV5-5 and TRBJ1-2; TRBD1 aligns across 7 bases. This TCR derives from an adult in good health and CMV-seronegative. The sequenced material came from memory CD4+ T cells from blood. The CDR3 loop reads CASSLAGGQQYGYTF. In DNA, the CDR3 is TGTGCCAGCAGCTTGGCCGGGGGACAGCAGTATGGCTACACCTTC.